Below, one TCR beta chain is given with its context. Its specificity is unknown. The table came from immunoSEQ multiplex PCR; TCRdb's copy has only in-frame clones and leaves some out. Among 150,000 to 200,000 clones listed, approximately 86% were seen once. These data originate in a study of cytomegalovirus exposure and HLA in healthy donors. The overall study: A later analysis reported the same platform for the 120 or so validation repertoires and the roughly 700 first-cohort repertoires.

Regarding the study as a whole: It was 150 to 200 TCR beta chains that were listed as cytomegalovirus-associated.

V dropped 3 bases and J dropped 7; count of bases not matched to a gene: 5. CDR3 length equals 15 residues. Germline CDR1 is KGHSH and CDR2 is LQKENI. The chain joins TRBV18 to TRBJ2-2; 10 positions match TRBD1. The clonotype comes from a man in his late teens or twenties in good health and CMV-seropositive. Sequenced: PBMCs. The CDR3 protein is CASSPTTGGGGELFF. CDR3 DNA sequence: TGTGCCAGCTCACCTACGACAGGGGGCGGCGGGGAGCTGTTTTTT.